Following are 29 T cell receptor beta chains from one sample sequenced in a study of beta chain features in type 1 diabetes. The investigators reverse transcribed all of the isolated RNA, so they sequenced expressed TCRB transcripts. Assay: immunoSEQ multiplex PCR; the TCRdb copy retains only in-frame clones and omits some. The data hold a few hundred thousand clones, with roughly 16% observed a single time. The sequenced sample was naive CD4+ T cells from blood. These receptors all come from a woman aged 18 to 35 in good health.

V and J are TRBV27 and TRBJ2-5; 7 positions match TRBD2. CDR1 and CDR2 from the germline V gene are MNHEY and SMNVEV (reference sequence). J was trimmed by 3 bases and V by 5 bases; bases with no gene match: 9. The CDR3 consists of 15 residues. The DNA of the CDR3 is TGTGCCAGCAGTCCGGGACTACTATTTAAAGAGACCCAGTACTTC. Protein product: CASSPGLLFKETQYF.

This chain connects TRBV5-1 to TRBJ1-1; D possibly corresponds to TRBD1 (5 bases). The V gene lost 1 base and the J gene lost 1 base, with 8 bases spanning the gap. CDR3 length: 14 residues. The germline gives CDR1 SGHRS, CDR2 YFSETQ. The CDR3 sequence: CASSLSQENTEAFF. CDR3 DNA sequence: TGCGCCAGCAGCTTGTCACAGGAGAACACTGAAGCTTTCTTT.

The chain is built from TRBV19 and TRBJ1-5; possible D gene TRBD1, 5 bases. Trimming left V 3 bases short and J 6 bases short, with 15 bases between. CDR1 and CDR2 from the germline V gene are LNHDA and SQIVND (reference sequence). The CDR3 totals 15 residues. The CDR3 nucleotides read TGTGCCAGTAGTATCTTCGCAGGGAAGGTTCAGCCCCAGCATTTT. Amino acids: CASSIFAGKVQPQHF.

This clone was picked up a small number of times. The chain combines TRBV2 with TRBJ2-7, with 7 bases identical to TRBD1. V was pared by 5 bases and J by 2 bases, with 3 bases of the junction left unmatched. The CDR3 covers 13 residues. Per the germline V gene, CDR1 is SNHLY and CDR2 is FYNNEI. CDR3 DNA sequence: TGTGCCAGCAGTTCCCAGGGGGCCTACGAGCAGTACTTC. Translating it yields CASSSQGAYEQYF.

This clone was recorded a few times. The chain uses TRBV14 and TRBJ2-6; TRBD1 is a possible D gene (5 bases). Germline V gene lookup returns CDR1 SGHDN and CDR2 FVKESK. The CDR3 loop spans 15 amino acids. V was trimmed by 4 bases and J by 0 bases, leaving 7 bases between them. This CDR3 is CASSLRGSGANVLTF. The CDR3 DNA follows: TGTGCCAGCAGCCTTAGGGGCTCTGGGGCCAACGTCCTGACTTTC.

CDR3 sequence: CAWSEGVGQPQHF. The DNA of the CDR3 is TGTGCCTGGTCAGAGGGAGTGGGTCAGCCCCAGCATTTT. The J gene is TRBJ1-5, the V gene TRBV30; D is unresolved. Deletions cut 5 bases from V and 6 bases from J, with 14 bases between. Germline loops: CDR1 GTSNPN, CDR2 SVGIG (reference sequence). The CDR3 covers 13 residues.

This clone was counted a few times. The chain joins TRBV4-2 to TRBJ2-7; no definite D call. V was shortened by 2 bases and J by 1 base, with 15 bases between the two germline ends. Germline CDR1 reads LGHNA; CDR2 reads YNFKEQ. CDR3 length: 16 amino acids. CDR3 in amino acids: CASSQLNAQLSYEQYF. The CDR3 DNA follows: TGTGCCAGCAGCCAACTAAACGCACAACTATCCTACGAGCAGTACTTC.

A few counts support this clone. This chain uses TRBV13 with TRBJ1-5; D gene unclear. The ends were cut back, 3 bases at V and 5 bases at J, with 8 bases in the middle. The CDR3 consists of 13 residues. Germline V gene lookup returns CDR1 PRHDT and CDR2 FYEKMQ (reference sequence). DNA for the CDR3: TGTGCCAGCAGCTTCGCGGGGTATCAGCCCCAGCATTTT. This sequence encodes CASSFAGYQPQHF.

This chain uses TRBV2 with TRBJ2-5; 8 nucleotides match TRBD1. The CDR3 spans 13 residues. CDR1 is SNHLY, CDR2 FYNNEI, per germline. The junction had 4 bases not matched to a gene; V was cut back by 7 bases and J by 3 bases. CDR3 coding DNA: TGTGCCAGCACTTACAGGGGGGAAGAGACCCAGTACTTC. Translation: CASTYRGEETQYF. Variable domain in full (rest from reference TRBV2 and TRBJ2-5): EPEVTQTPSHQVTQMGQEVILRCVPISNHLYFYWYRQILGQKVEFLVSFYNNEISEKSEIFDDQFSVERPDGSNFTLKIRSTKLEDSAMYFCASTYRGEETQYFGPGTRLLVL.

Notes on this clone: The sample contains more than one DNA sequence encoding this CDR3. V gene TRBV7-2 combines with J gene TRBJ2-7; the D is unclear. The CDR3 length is 15 residues. V shed 5 bases and J shed 0 bases, with 14 bases lying between them. Per the germline V gene, CDR1 is SGHTA and CDR2 is FQGNSA. CDR3 in amino acids: CASSLGSGSSYEQYF. CDR3 DNA sequence: TGTGCCAGCAGCCTGGGTTCCGGGTCCTCCTACGAGCAGTACTTC.

The DNA of the CDR3 is TGTGCCAGCAGTACTAGCGGGAGGTCGCCTAAGGATGAGCAGTTCTTC. Amino acid sequence: CASSTSGRSPKDEQFF. The V call is TRBV28, the J call TRBJ2-1; 12 bases are shared with TRBD2. V trimming: 5 bases; J trimming: 8 bases; junction bases outside the gene matches: 10. The CDR3 spans 16 residues. Per the germline V gene, CDR1 is MDHEN and CDR2 is SYDVKM.

This clone was recorded a few times. The rearrangement links TRBV19 to TRBJ2-5; 12 bases match TRBD2. Trimming cost V 5 bases and J 5 bases; bases outside gene matches: 6. There are 15 residues in the CDR3. Per germline, CDR1 LNHDA and CDR2 SQIVND (reference sequence). The CDR3 loop is CASSRLAGVFETQYF. The CDR3 DNA reads TGTGCCAGTAGTCGACTAGCGGGAGTATTTGAGACCCAGTACTTC.

J is TRBJ2-1 and V is TRBV19; 10 nucleotides line up with TRBD1. Trimming at V came to 9 bases and at J to 0 bases, leaving 5 bases not matched to a gene. CDR3 length: 15 residues. Germline assignment: CDR1 LNHDA and CDR2 SQIVND (reference sequence). Here the CDR3 DNA reads TGTGCCAGCGGACAGGGGGAGAGCTCCTACAATGAGCAGTTCTTC. Protein: CASGQGESSYNEQFF.

This clone has more than one count but fewer than ten. The chain's CDR3 is CAWSTGLAGIAPFF. CDR3 nucleotides: TGTGCCTGGAGTACCGGACTAGCGGGAATTGCGCCGTTCTTC. The chain links TRBV30 to TRBJ2-1; 12 bases line up with TRBD2. Germline CDR1 reads GTSNPN; CDR2 reads SVGIG (reference sequence). The CDR3 length is 14 residues. Losses at the gene ends were 2 bases for V and 15 bases for J; bases not matched to a gene: 11.

The chain uses TRBV19 and TRBJ2-6; D gene unclear. Per germline, CDR1 LNHDA and CDR2 SQIVND (reference sequence). The CDR3 has 15 residues. Trimming cost V 7 bases and J 2 bases, with 12 bases left between them. The CDR3 DNA sequence: TGTGCCAGTAATTTGGAAGGAGCTGGGGCCAACGTCCTGACTTTC. Its protein product is CASNLEGAGANVLTF.

This clone was recorded a few times. V gene TRBV19 combines with J gene TRBJ2-4, with a tentative D call TRBD1 (5 bases). The CDR3 totals 16 residues. CDR1 and CDR2 (germline): LNHDA, SQIVND (reference sequence). V lost 5 bases and J lost 0, with 14 bases in between. The CDR3 DNA is TGTGCCAGTAGTTCCCGACAGAGTATAGCCAAAAACATTCAGTACTTC. Its protein product is CASSSRQSIAKNIQYF.

There are a few counts of this clone. V usage is TRBV7-2 and J usage is TRBJ2-7; TRBD1 agrees at 12 bases. Germline lookup yields CDR1 SGHTA and CDR2 FQGNSA. The CDR3 spans 14 residues. The J segment lost 9 bases and the V segment lost 4 bases, leaving 7 bases of the junction unmatched. CDR3: CASSSGTGGAWQYF. The CDR3 DNA is TGTGCCAGCAGCTCGGGGACAGGGGGCGCATGGCAGTACTTC.

The V and J genes are TRBV5-1 and TRBJ2-1; the match to TRBD2 covers 11 bases. V dropped 0 bases and J dropped 7; count of bases not matched to a gene: 9. Per the germline V gene, CDR1 is SGHRS and CDR2 is YFSETQ. The CDR3 extends over 17 amino acids. DNA of the CDR3: TGCGCCAGCAGCTTGGCCGGCGCTAGCGGGGGGAGGAATGAGCAGTTCTTC. Amino acids: CASSLAGASGGRNEQFF.

V and J are TRBV2 and TRBJ2-1; D is perhaps TRBD1 (6 bases). Germline V gene lookup returns CDR1 SNHLY and CDR2 FYNNEI. V was trimmed by 5 bases and J by 6 bases, leaving 17 bases between them. The CDR3 totals 15 residues. CDR3 nucleotides: TGTGCCAGCAGTCTCCAGGGGATTTTGGCCAATGAGCAGTTCTTC. This sequence encodes CASSLQGILANEQFF.

The chain combines TRBV27 with TRBJ2-4, with TRBD1 matching 7 bases. The junction had 19 bases not matched to a gene; V was cut back by 6 bases and J by 8 bases. This CDR3 has 17 residues. Germline V gene sequence: CDR1 MNHEY, CDR2 SMNVEV (reference sequence). The CDR3 loop reads CASSPGTVFAIVDIQYF. The CDR3, as DNA: TGTGCCAGCAGCCCCGGGACAGTTTTTGCGATAGTCGACATTCAGTACTTC.

This clone was picked up a small number of times. In the same sample, other DNA sequences code for this CDR3. The chain carries TRBV18 and TRBJ2-1, with D uncertain. Germline assignment: CDR1 KGHSH and CDR2 LQKENI. Trimming left V 6 bases short and J 0 bases short, with 6 bases between. The CDR3 extends over 13 amino acids. The CDR3 region is CASSPRSYNEQFF. The CDR3 nucleotides are TGTGCCAGCTCCCCCCGCTCCTACAATGAGCAGTTCTTC.

The chain couples TRBV14 to TRBJ2-4; TRBD2 is a possible D gene (6 bases). V was cut by 6 bases and J by 9 bases, with 12 bases left in between. Germline CDR1 and CDR2: SGHDN and FVKESK. The CDR3 runs to 12 residues. The CDR3 sequence is CASSRDFGIQYF. In DNA form, the CDR3 reads TGTGCCAGCAGTCGGGACTTCGGCATTCAGTACTTC.

In its sample, this clone was seen a few times. J is TRBJ1-5 and V is TRBV15; D gene uncertain. In germline, CDR1 is LNHNV, CDR2 YYDKDF (reference sequence). V lost 1 base and J lost 5, with 6 bases in between. The CDR3 runs to 13 residues. The CDR3 region is CATSRGLDQPQHF. The CDR3 DNA sequence: TGTGCCACCAGCAGAGGACTCGATCAGCCCCAGCATTTT.

The sample holds a few counts of this clone. This sequence joins TRBV15 and TRBJ2-7; 9 bases are shared with TRBD1. V trimming: 0 bases; J trimming: 4 bases; junction bases outside the gene matches: 13. The germline V gene encodes CDR1 LNHNV and CDR2 YYDKDF (reference sequence). CDR3 length equals 18 residues. Here the CDR3 DNA reads TGTGCCACCAGCAGAGATCTCAGGCCGGGACAGGGCGTTTACGAGCAGTACTTC. Its translation is CATSRDLRPGQGVYEQYF.

V is TRBV14 and J is TRBJ2-4, with TRBD1 as a possible D gene (6 bases). Germline V gene lookup returns CDR1 SGHDN and CDR2 FVKESK. The CDR3 runs 15 residues. V shed 0 bases and J shed 2 bases, with 8 bases lying between them. The CDR3 DNA reads as TGTGCCAGCAGCCAAGACAGGGGAACCAAAAACATTCAGTACTTC. Translating it yields CASSQDRGTKNIQYF. The variable domain in full, completed from reference TRBV14 and TRBJ2-4, reads EAGVTQFPSHSVIEKGQTVTLRCDPISGHDNLYWYRRVMGKEIKFLLHFVKESKQDESGMPNNRFLAERTGGTYSTLKVQPAELEDSGVYFCASSQDRGTKNIQYFGAGTRLSVL.

This clone was observed a few times. The rearrangement joins TRBV6-1 to TRBJ2-5; D may be TRBD2 (5 bases). V dropped 6 bases and J dropped 0 bases, with 8 bases sitting between them. Germline-derived CDR1 and CDR2 are MNHNS and SASEGT. The CDR3 spans 13 residues. The CDR3 sequence is CASRAVYQETQYF. In DNA, the CDR3 is TGTGCCAGCAGAGCGGTGTACCAAGAGACCCAGTACTTC.

The chain is built from TRBV5-1 and TRBJ2-5; 14 bases agree with TRBD2. The V gene end was trimmed by 4 bases and the J gene end by 1 base; junction bases not matched to a gene: 9. CDR1 SGHRS and CDR2 YFSETQ come from the germline V gene. The CDR3 contains 18 residues. For the CDR3, the DNA is TGCGCCAGCAGCGTCGGACTAGCGGGAGGTTTTATCCAAGAGACCCAGTACTTC. This translates into CASSVGLAGGFIQETQYF. The full variable domain, rest sourced from reference TRBV5-1 and TRBJ2-5, is KAGVTQTPRYLIKTRGQQVTLSCSPISGHRSVSWYQQTPGQGLQFLFEYFSETQRNKGNFPGRFSGRQFSNSRSEMNVSTLELGDSALYLCASSVGLAGGFIQETQYFGPGTRLLVL.

This clone was detected only a few times. The chain carries TRBV29-1 and TRBJ2-5, with D possibly matching TRBD1 (6 bases). The V gene lost 6 bases and the J gene lost 5 bases, with 10 bases spanning the gap. Germline-derived CDR1 and CDR2 are SQVTM and ANQGSEA. This CDR3 spans 11 amino acids. CDR3 nucleotides: TGCAGCGTAACAGGGATGGAGACCCAGTACTTC. Amino acids: CSVTGMETQYF.

This clone has just a few counts. The J gene is TRBJ2-7, the V gene TRBV7-9; D not resolved. This CDR3 is built from 13 residues. From germline, CDR1 is SEHNR and CDR2 FQNEAQ (reference sequence). V was pared by 2 bases and J by 1 base, with 6 bases between. The DNA of the CDR3 is TGTGCCAGCAGCTTACCGTATTCCTACGAGCAGTACTTC. Encoded protein: CASSLPYSYEQYF.